The source of this TCR beta chain is a study of cytomegalovirus exposure and HLA in healthy donors. A multiplex PCR was run with 60 Vbeta primers and 13 Jbeta primers. Repertoires were generated with immunoSEQ multiplex PCR, while TCRdb's copy carries only in-frame clones and drops some. The table includes about 60,000 clones, roughly three quarters detected once. General observations from the study: Later genetic work tied a missense DCLRE1C variant to beta-chain V and J trimming. The only immune exposure information that was available was CMV serostatus. Presence/absence results assume similar sequencing depth per donor, which may not hold.

Germline values: CDR1 SNHLY, CDR2 FYNNEI. This CDR3 has 15 residues. The V end lost 7 bases, the J end lost 6 bases, and 19 bases lay between the germline ends. With regard to this clone: Its antigen is currently unknown.

This TCR came from a woman aged 30 to 39 in good health and CMV-seronegative. The chain has TRBV2 and TRBJ1-5; D is possibly TRBD1 (5 bases). Sequencing was carried out using PBMCs. CDR3 nucleotides: TGTGCCAGCACCCAACGGGGAGGGGTTGGTCAGCCCCAGCATTTT. This gives the protein CASTQRGGVGQPQHF. Using reference TRBV2 and TRBJ1-5 for the parts outside the CDR3, the full variable domain is EPEVTQTPSHQVTQMGQEVILRCVPISNHLYFYWYRQILGQKVEFLVSFYNNEISEKSEIFDDQFSVERPDGSNFTLKIRSTKLEDSAMYFCASTQRGGVGQPQHFGDGTRLSIL.